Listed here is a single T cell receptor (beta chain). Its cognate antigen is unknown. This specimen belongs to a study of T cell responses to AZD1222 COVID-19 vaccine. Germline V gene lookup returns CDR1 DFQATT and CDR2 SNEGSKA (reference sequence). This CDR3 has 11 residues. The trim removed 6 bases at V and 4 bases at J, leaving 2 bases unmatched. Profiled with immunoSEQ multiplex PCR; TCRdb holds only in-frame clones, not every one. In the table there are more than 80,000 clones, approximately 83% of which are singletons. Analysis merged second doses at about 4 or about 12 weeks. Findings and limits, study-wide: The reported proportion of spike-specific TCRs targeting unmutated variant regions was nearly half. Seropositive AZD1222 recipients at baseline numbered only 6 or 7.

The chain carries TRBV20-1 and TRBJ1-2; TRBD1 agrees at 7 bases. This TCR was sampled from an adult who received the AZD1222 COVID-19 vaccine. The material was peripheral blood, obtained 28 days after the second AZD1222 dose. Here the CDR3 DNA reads TGCAGTGCCTACAGGGGCTATGGCTACACCTTC. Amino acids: CSAYRGYGYTF.